These 19 T cell receptor beta chains share one sample of origin, sequenced in a study of T cells in Graves' hyperthyroidism and ophthalmopathy. What was amplified from RNA transcripts were TCR beta CDR3 regions. Primed by the HTBI set, a first-round RT-PCR was run on the TCR CDR3. Via MiXCR, TCRdb re-called the multiplex PCR reads, giving one row per CDR3 protein. The repertoire holds 600,000 to 700,000 distinct CDR3 sequences, approximately 15% seen once, with about 4.5% in the top ten. The sequencing input was blood. The origin of the receptors is a woman aged 35 to 49 with Graves' ophthalmopathy.

The rearrangement uses TRBV28 and TRBJ1-2; 8 positions match TRBD1. CDR3 size: 14 residues. Germline V CDR1 and CDR2: MDHEN, SYDVKM. After removal of 5 bases from V and 5 bases from J, the junction contained 7 bases not matched to a gene. The CDR3 region has the DNA TGTGCCAGCAGTGGGACAGGAGACTTATATGGCTACACCTTC. As protein: CASSGTGDLYGYTF.

This clonotype has a count of ten or more. The gene calls are TRBV25-1 and TRBJ1-1, with D unresolved. The CDR3 has 15 residues. Trimming left V 6 bases short and J 0 bases short, with 14 bases between. Germline V lookup: CDR1 MGHDK, CDR2 SYGVNS. The CDR3 here is CASSKMGGLNTEAFF. CDR3 coding DNA: TGTGCCAGCAGCAAAATGGGAGGGTTGAACACTGAAGCTTTCTTT.

The chain employs TRBV20-1 and TRBJ2-7; 9 nucleotides line up with TRBD1. The CDR3 extends over 14 amino acids. With 6 bases clipped from V and 2 bases from J, the junction kept 8 bases outside the gene matches. Germline CDR1 is DFQATT and CDR2 is SNEGSKA (reference sequence). The CDR3 loop is CSAPSGQGTYEQYF. As DNA, the CDR3 is TGCAGTGCCCCCTCGGGACAGGGTACCTACGAGCAGTACTTC.

A word on this clonotype: This clone may be a read error of a much larger clone one base away. The chain employs TRBV29-1 and TRBJ2-5, with D unclear. The V end lost 4 bases, the J end lost 0 bases, and 6 bases lay between the germline ends. The germline V gene has CDR1 SQVTM and CDR2 ANQGSEA. The CDR3 consists of 12 residues. The CDR3 DNA follows: TGCAGCGTTGTTAACAACCAAGAGACCCAGTACTTC. Translating it yields CSVVNNQETQYF.

A few counts support this clonotype. V usage is TRBV10-3 and J usage is TRBJ1-1; a weak D match, TRBD1 (5 bases). This CDR3 contains 16 residues. The germline CDR1 and CDR2 sequences are ENHRY and SYGVKD. Trimming left V 0 bases short and J 0 bases short, with 11 bases between. CDR3 residues: CAISESMSGLNTEAFF. CDR3 bases: TGTGCCATCAGTGAGTCGATGTCAGGGTTGAACACTGAAGCTTTCTTT.

This clonotype has ten or more counts. V usage is TRBV2 and J usage is TRBJ1-5, with unresolved D. Germline V gene lookup returns CDR1 SNHLY and CDR2 FYNNEI. The CDR3 spans 15 residues. Deletions cut 4 bases from V and 0 bases from J, with 10 bases between. The CDR3 region is CASSGLRYSNQPQHF. CDR3 DNA sequence: TGTGCCAGCAGTGGATTGCGTTATAGCAATCAGCCCCAGCATTTT.

This clonotype was detected ten times or more. The chain joins TRBV6-1 to TRBJ2-7; D is possibly TRBD1 (5 bases). CDR1 is MNHNS and CDR2 is SASEGT in the germline V gene. V was shortened by 6 bases and J by 6 bases, with 15 bases between the two germline ends. The CDR3 covers 13 residues. Here the CDR3 DNA reads TGTGCCAGCAGCCCCACAGGATTGTTCGAGCAGTACTTC. It specifies CASSPTGLFEQYF.

In its sample, this clonotype was seen a few times. The chain couples TRBV5-1 to TRBJ2-6; the D gene is possibly TRBD2 (5 bases). V shed 4 bases and J shed 0 bases, with 14 bases lying between them. There are 17 residues in the CDR3. Germline V gives CDR1 SGHRS, CDR2 YFSETQ. This CDR3 is CASSREWGFSGANVLTF. CDR3 coding DNA: TGCGCCAGCAGCCGGGAATGGGGATTCTCTGGGGCCAACGTCCTGACTTTC.

This clonotype was counted many times. V is TRBV6-1 and J is TRBJ2-7; no reliable D call. CDR3 length equals 15 residues. V gave up 5 bases and J gave up 3 bases, with 17 bases separating them. The germline V gene encodes CDR1 MNHNS and CDR2 SASEGT. DNA for the CDR3: TGTGCCAGCAGTCGGACCGGCCCCAGAGGCTACGAGCAGTACTTC. Protein: CASSRTGPRGYEQYF.

This clonotype has more than one count but fewer than ten. This chain joins TRBV5-1 and TRBJ1-5; 7 nucleotides line up with TRBD1. V gave up 4 bases and J gave up 5 bases; unmatched junction bases: 9. The germline V gene encodes CDR1 SGHRS and CDR2 YFSETQ. The CDR3 covers 15 residues. CDR3 protein: CASSAEGQIHQPQHF. The DNA for the CDR3 is TGCGCCAGCAGCGCCGAGGGACAGATACATCAGCCCCAGCATTTT.

This clonotype has at least ten counts. The chain uses TRBV6-6 and TRBJ2-6; 12 positions agree with TRBD1. The CDR3 is 18 amino acids. V gave up 4 bases and J gave up 2 bases; unmatched junction bases: 6. Germline V gene sequence: CDR1 MNHNY, CDR2 SVGAGI (reference sequence). The CDR3 sequence: CASSFPGQGAPGANVLTF. In nucleotides, the CDR3 is TGTGCCAGCAGTTTCCCGGGACAGGGGGCCCCTGGGGCCAACGTCCTGACTTTC.

This clonotype was observed many times. The chain links TRBV30 to TRBJ1-3, with D perhaps matching TRBD1 (5 bases). Trimming shortened V by 2 bases and J by 1 base, and 9 bases separated the two germline ends. The CDR3 spans 14 residues. CDR1 GTSNPN and CDR2 SVGIG come from the germline V gene (reference sequence). The CDR3 protein is CAWSLTVSGNTIYF. In DNA, the CDR3 is TGTGCCTGGAGTCTGACAGTTTCTGGAAACACCATATATTTT.

This clonotype showed up many times. This chain joins TRBV28 and TRBJ2-5; either TRBD1 or TRBD2 may fit D (5 bases each). Germline CDR1 and CDR2: MDHEN and SYDVKM. With 8 bases removed from V and 9 bases from J, the gap between germline ends came to 19 bases. This CDR3 contains 13 residues. The CDR3 spells CASYKEGPTAQYF. CDR3 DNA sequence: TGTGCCAGCTATAAAGAGGGGCCCACAGCCCAGTACTTC.

This clonotype showed up many times. The chain employs TRBV28 and TRBJ1-5; maybe TRBD1 (5 bases). V lost 3 bases and J lost 0, with 12 bases in between. This CDR3 is 16 amino acids long. Germline values: CDR1 MDHEN, CDR2 SYDVKM. The CDR3 loop is CASSFRGDNSNQPQHF. The CDR3 DNA reads as TGTGCCAGCAGTTTTAGGGGCGATAATAGCAATCAGCCCCAGCATTTT.

This clonotype was observed many times. The rearrangement joins TRBV30 to TRBJ1-2; weak D call: TRBD1 (5 bases). V dropped 5 bases and J dropped 6 bases, with 13 bases sitting between them. Germline CDR1 reads GTSNPN; CDR2 reads SVGIG (reference sequence). The CDR3 loop spans 12 amino acids. The CDR3 reads CAWGGGSNGYTF. DNA for the CDR3: TGTGCCTGGGGGGGAGGGTCTAATGGCTACACCTTC.

In this sample, this clonotype turned up many times. This chain links TRBV27 with TRBJ1-2; D possibly corresponds to TRBD1 (5 bases). V lost 1 base and J 6 bases, leaving 12 bases between the germline ends. CDR3 length: 14 residues. CDR1 MNHEY and CDR2 SMNVEV come from the germline V gene (reference sequence). CDR3 protein: CASSLFGGGDGYTF. The CDR3 DNA sequence: TGTGCCAGCAGTTTATTCGGTGGAGGGGATGGCTACACCTTC.

The rearrangement links TRBV14 to TRBJ2-7, with TRBD1 matching 7 bases. With 5 bases clipped from V and 1 base from J, the junction kept 5 bases outside the gene matches. CDR3 size: 14 residues. CDR1 SGHDN and CDR2 FVKESK come from the germline V gene. CDR3 region: CASSAGTASYEQYF. The CDR3 DNA follows: TGTGCCAGCAGCGCCGGGACAGCTTCCTACGAGCAGTACTTC.

In regard to this clonotype: The junction differs from germline at one of its ends, possibly a read error. V usage is TRBV5-1 and J usage is TRBJ1-2; 7 positions match TRBD1. The germline CDR1 and CDR2 sequences are SGHRS and YFSETQ. This CDR3 is 15 amino acids long. This CDR3 is CASSLTGLANYGYAF. In nucleotides, the CDR3 is TGCGCCAGCAGCCTGACAGGGCTAGCTAACTATGGCTACGCCTTC.

This clonotype was counted only a few times. The chain recombines TRBV19 with TRBJ1-1; no reliable D call. V lost 5 bases and J 0 bases, leaving 19 bases between the germline ends. Germline V gene sequence: CDR1 LNHDA, CDR2 SQIVND (reference sequence). The CDR3 runs 17 residues. The CDR3 DNA sequence: TGTGCCAGTAGTCCAAGGTGGCTTGGACGGATGAACACTGAAGCTTTCTTT. Protein product: CASSPRWLGRMNTEAFF.